The entry that follows covers one T cell receptor (beta chain) sequence. Aged 18 to 65, the patients with hyperthyroidism had under 2 months' duration and were newly diagnosed. Physicians reached a diagnosis by relying on clinical symptoms, serum thyroxine, TRAb, thyroid ultrasound and orbital computed tomography. This record comes from a study of Graves' ophthalmopathy and Graves' hyperthyroidism. V lost 5 bases to trimming and J lost 1 base; unmatched junction nucleotides: 9. Germline CDR1 SEHNR, CDR2 FQNEAQ (reference sequence). This CDR3 is 16 amino acids long. The authors amplified TCR beta CDR3 regions from RNA transcripts. Following a first-round RT-PCR that used HTBI primers, a second-round multiplex PCR was carried out. One entry per CDR3 protein, called by TCRdb with MiXCR from the multiplex PCR reads. The table has 1 million to 1.3 million distinct CDR3 sequences, 35% to 45% seen once.

The TCR comes from an adult man with Graves' hyperthyroidism. The V gene is TRBV7-9, the J gene TRBJ2-5; the match to TRBD2 covers 8 bases. Specimen: peripheral blood or thyroid tissue (not recorded which). CDR3 coding DNA: TGTGCCAGCAGCCAAGATACGGGGGGGATCCAAGAGACCCAGTACTTC. Translation gives CASSQDTGGIQETQYF.